The T cell receptor beta chain under discussion was sequenced for a study of blood T cell repertoires in COVID-19 (dated by TCRdb to 2020 to 2022). Regarding the research as a whole: Collaborator samples came from the United States, Italy and Spain and covered acute and convalescent phases of COVID-19. A de-identified subject ID, COVID-19 status, age in years and sex were almost always included in the sample metadata. HLA class I and class II types, where available, came from metadata supplied by the sample provider rather than from assay-based typing. The prospective study material was composed of cDNA or gDNA derived from T cells, B-cell-depleted T cells, or PBMCs. The dataset comprised deeply sampled blood TCRbeta repertoires from subjects exposed to, actively infected with, or recovered from COVID-19. Samples were obtained from the ongoing ImmuneRACE study (first 160 participants) and from 1,254 subjects provided by 6 global collaborators. A freely available public database, intended as a resource for researchers studying the immune response to SARS-CoV-2, is where the repertoires were released.

Note on this clone: The antigen it binds to is not known. No much larger clone exists at a distance of one base, and base qualities are not known.

The immunoSEQ Assay, a bias-controlled multiplex PCR, was used to amplify TCRbeta CDR3 regions from genomic DNA. As for how the authors treated the data: Nucleated cell counts per sample were estimated from amplification of reference gene primers within the assay. Sequence reads were collapsed and filtered to measure the absolute abundance of every unique TCRbeta CDR3 rearrangement. Productive Simpson clonality was computed per sample as the square root of Simpson's diversity index over productive rearrangements. Drawn from immuneACCESS, this table holds only the in-frame rearrangements with V and J called that TCRdb kept. Clones are partly lost; checked studies trace under half to an unresolved V gene and leave the rest unexplained. The D gene and trimming were derived from the DNA, and the V and J assignments and clone size from that table. A total of about 130,000 clones appear in this sample, less than 90% of them only once. Over 15% of the sample lies in the top ten.

What the research found in general, with its limitations: The quantity of clinical and demographic metadata differed by source and by participant and was supplied without curation.

Participants in the prospective study were enrolled through a virtual design, were aged roughly 18 to 100 years, and lived in about two dozen United States geographic areas. Cohort assignment in the prospective study relied on participant-reported clinical history from a screening survey and a study questionnaire. ImmuneRACE Cohort 3 recovered participants were defined by two consecutive negative NP/OP PCR tests, healthcare professional clearance, or symptom resolution. Mobile phlebotomists in the prospective study collected whole blood, serum and a nasopharyngeal or oropharyngeal swab from every participant. Additional blood draws and questionnaires over an approximately 2-month period could optionally be provided by prospective study participants. Blood samples from the prospective study were shipped frozen or at room temperature prior to DNA extraction. As encoded in the germline V gene, CDR1 is MNHEY while CDR2 is SVGAGI. Germline trimming: 8 bases from V, 7 bases from J; junction bases outside gene matches: 8. The CDR3 starts with the cysteine, ends with the phenylalanine, and has 15 residues. The kept DNA is CDR3 alone, 45 bases in frame from the first base.

The chain joins TRBV6-5 to TRBJ2-1; 13 junctional bases match TRBD2. Sequencing was done on a sample of PBMCs or T cells enriched from blood (not recorded which). The receptor's source is a man aged 25-40 years who had recovered from COVID-19. The sequenced DNA is TGTGCCAGCTCCCCTGGGACTAGCGGGACTAATGAGCAGTTCTTC. It translates as CASSPGTSGTNEQFF.